Sequencing of this TCR beta chain was carried out in a study of blood T cell repertoires in COVID-19. Study overall: Sample material is recorded as cDNA or gDNA derived from T cells, B-cell-depleted T cells, or PBMCs.

V was trimmed by 6 bases and J by 4 bases, leaving 9 bases between them. The length of the CDR3 is 12 residues. Germline V lookup: CDR1 MNHEY, CDR2 SVGAGI. Generated by immunoSEQ multiplex PCR, the TCRdb table keeps only in-frame clones and is missing some. This repertoire shows 150,000 to 200,000 clones, roughly 80% found once; its top ten account for around 3.7%. Participants' reported clinical history set cohort assignment. For recovered donors of Cohort 3, there were two negative PCRs, clearance, or symptom resolution. This clone was detected a few times. This sequence originates from an older woman who had recovered from COVID-19. Specimen: PBMCs or T cells enriched from blood (not recorded which). This chain connects TRBV6-5 to TRBJ1-2; D perhaps matches TRBD1 (5 bases). CDR3 protein: CASRDTGYGYTF. CDR3 coding DNA: TGTGCCAGCAGGGACACCGGCTATGGCTACACCTTC.